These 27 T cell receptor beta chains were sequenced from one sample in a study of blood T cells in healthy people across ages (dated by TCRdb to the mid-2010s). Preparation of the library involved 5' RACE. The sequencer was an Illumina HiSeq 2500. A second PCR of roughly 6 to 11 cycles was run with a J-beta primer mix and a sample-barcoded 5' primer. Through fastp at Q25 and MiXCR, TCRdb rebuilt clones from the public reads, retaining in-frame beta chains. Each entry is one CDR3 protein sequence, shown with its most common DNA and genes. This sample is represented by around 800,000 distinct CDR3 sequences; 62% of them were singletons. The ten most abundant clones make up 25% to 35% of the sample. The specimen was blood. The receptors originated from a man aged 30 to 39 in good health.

The CDR3 bases are TGTGCCAGCAGCCCACAGGGGGCGAGGAATTCACCCCTCCACTTT. Its translation is CASSPQGARNSPLHF. This chain links TRBV7-2 with TRBJ1-6; the match to TRBD1 covers 9 bases. The junction had 6 bases not matched to a gene; V was cut back by 5 bases and J by 7 bases. The CDR3 is 15 amino acids. Germline V gives CDR1 SGHTA, CDR2 FQGNSA.

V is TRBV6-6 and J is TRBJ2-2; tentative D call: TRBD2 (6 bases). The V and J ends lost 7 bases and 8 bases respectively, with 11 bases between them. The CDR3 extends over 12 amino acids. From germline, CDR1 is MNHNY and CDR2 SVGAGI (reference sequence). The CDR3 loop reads CASTGEEGELFF. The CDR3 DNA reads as TGTGCCAGCACGGGGGAGGAAGGGGAGCTGTTTTTT.

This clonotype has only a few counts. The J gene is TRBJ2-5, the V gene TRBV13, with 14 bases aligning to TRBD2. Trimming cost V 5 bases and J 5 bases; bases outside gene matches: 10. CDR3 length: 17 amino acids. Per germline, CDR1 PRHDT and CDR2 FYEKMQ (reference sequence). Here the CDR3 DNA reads TGTGCCAGCAGCCGCAGAGGGACTAGCGGGGGCCAGGAGACCCAGTACTTC. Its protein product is CASSRRGTSGGQETQYF.

This CDR3 reads CSAILREQYF. As DNA, the CDR3 is TGCAGTGCCATCCTACGCGAGCAGTACTTC. The chain links TRBV20-1 to TRBJ2-5; unclear D gene. The end of the DNA aligns better with TRBJ2-7, so the J call may be wrong. The CDR3 is 10 amino acids. CDR1 is DFQATT and CDR2 is SNEGSKA in the germline V gene (reference sequence).

The CDR3 reads CASRDPYQGNYGYTF. CDR3 bases: TGTGCCAGCAGAGACCCTTATCAGGGGAACTATGGCTACACCTTC. The chain recombines TRBV27 with TRBJ1-2; a weak D match, TRBD1 (6 bases). There are 15 residues in the CDR3. The germline gives CDR1 MNHEY, CDR2 SMNVEV (reference sequence). V lost 6 bases and J 2 bases, leaving 16 bases between the germline ends.

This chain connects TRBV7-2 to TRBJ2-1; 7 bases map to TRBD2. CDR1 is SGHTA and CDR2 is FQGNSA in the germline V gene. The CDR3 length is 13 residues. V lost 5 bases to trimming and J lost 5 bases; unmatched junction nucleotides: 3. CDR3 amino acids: CASSKGTNNEQFF. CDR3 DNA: TGTGCCAGCAGCAAAGGGACTAACAATGAGCAGTTCTTC.

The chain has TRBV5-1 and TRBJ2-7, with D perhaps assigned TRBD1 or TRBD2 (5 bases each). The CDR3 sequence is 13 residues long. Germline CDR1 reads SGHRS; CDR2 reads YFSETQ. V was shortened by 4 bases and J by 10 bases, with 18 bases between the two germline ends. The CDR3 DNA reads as TGCGCCAGCAGCCCCGGGACCGACCCTTCTCAGTACTTC. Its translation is CASSPGTDPSQYF.

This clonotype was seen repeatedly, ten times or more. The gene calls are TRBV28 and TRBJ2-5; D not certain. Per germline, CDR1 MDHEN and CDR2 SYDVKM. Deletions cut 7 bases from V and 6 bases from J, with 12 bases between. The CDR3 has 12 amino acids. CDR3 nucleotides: TGTGCCAGCAATGGCGCTGTAAAGACCCAGTACTTC. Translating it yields CASNGAVKTQYF.

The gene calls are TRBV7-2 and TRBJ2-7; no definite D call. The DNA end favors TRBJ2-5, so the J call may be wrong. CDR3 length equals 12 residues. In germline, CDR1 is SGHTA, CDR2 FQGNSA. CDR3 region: CASSHGDPTQYF. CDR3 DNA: TGTGCCAGCAGCCACGGCGATCCGACCCAGTACTTC.

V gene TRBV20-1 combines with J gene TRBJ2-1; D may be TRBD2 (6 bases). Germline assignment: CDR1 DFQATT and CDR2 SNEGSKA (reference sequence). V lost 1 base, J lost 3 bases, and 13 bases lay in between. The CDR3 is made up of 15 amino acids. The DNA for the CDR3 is TGCAGTGCTAGAGTCCTGGAGGGGCTCTACAATGAGCAGTTCTTC. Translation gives CSARVLEGLYNEQFF.

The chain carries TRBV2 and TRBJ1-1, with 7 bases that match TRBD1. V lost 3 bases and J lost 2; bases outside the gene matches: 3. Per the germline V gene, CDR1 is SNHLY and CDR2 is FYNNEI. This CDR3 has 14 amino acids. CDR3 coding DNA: TGTGCCAGCAGTGACCGACAGGGTAACACTGAAGCTTTCTTT. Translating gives CASSDRQGNTEAFF.

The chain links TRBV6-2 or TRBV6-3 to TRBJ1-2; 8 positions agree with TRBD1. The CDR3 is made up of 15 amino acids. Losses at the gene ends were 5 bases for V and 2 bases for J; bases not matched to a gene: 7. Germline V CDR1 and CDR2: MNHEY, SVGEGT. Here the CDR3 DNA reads TGTGCCAGCAGTCAAAGCGGGACAGGAAACTATGGCTACACCTTC. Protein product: CASSQSGTGNYGYTF.

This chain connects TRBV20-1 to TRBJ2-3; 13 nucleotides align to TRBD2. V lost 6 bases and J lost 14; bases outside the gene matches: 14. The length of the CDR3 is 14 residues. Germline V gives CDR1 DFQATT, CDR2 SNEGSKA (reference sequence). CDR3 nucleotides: TGCAGTGCAAAACTAGCGGGGGGGCTAAGTGGCCCGTATTTT. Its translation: CSAKLAGGLSGPYF.

Here the CDR3 reads CAIQGANSYEQYF. The CDR3 nucleotides are TGTGCCATACAGGGGGCCAACTCCTACGAGCAGTACTTC. The chain couples TRBV6-6 to TRBJ2-7; 9 nucleotides agree with TRBD1. V shed 10 bases and J 0 bases; nucleotides not matched to a gene: 4. Germline V gives CDR1 MNHNY, CDR2 SVGAGI (reference sequence). CDR3 length equals 13 residues.

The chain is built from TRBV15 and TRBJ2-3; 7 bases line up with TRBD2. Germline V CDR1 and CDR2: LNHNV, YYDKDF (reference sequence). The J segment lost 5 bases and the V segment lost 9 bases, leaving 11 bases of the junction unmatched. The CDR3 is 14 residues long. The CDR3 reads CATQDRGVRDTQYF. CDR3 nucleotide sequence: TGTGCCACGCAGGACCGGGGGGTGAGAGATACGCAGTATTTT. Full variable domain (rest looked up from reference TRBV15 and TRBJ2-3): DAMVIQNPRYQVTQFGKPVTLSCSQTLNHNVMYWYQQKSSQAPKLLFHYYDKDFNNEADTPDNFQSRRPNTSFCFLDIRSPGLGDTAMYLCATQDRGVRDTQYFGPGTRLTVL.

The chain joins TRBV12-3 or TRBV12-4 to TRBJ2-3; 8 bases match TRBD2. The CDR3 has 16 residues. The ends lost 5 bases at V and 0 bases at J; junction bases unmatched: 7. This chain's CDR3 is CASSRTSGASTDTQYF. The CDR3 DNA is TGTGCCAGCAGTCGTACTAGCGGAGCTAGCACAGATACGCAGTATTTT.

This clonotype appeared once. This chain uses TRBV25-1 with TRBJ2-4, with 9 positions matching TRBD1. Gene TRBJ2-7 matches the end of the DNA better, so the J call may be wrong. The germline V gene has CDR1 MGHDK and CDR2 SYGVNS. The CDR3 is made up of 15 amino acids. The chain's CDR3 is CASSELGQGFDEQYF. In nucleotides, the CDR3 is TGTGCCAGCAGTGAATTGGGACAGGGTTTCGACGAGCAGTACTTC.

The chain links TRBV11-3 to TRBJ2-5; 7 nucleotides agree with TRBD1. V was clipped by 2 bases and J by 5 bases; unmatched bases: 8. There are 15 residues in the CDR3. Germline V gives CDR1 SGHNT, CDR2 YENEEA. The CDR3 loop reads CASSLSQGYSETQYF. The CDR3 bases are TGTGCCAGCAGCTTATCACAGGGGTATAGCGAGACCCAGTACTTC.

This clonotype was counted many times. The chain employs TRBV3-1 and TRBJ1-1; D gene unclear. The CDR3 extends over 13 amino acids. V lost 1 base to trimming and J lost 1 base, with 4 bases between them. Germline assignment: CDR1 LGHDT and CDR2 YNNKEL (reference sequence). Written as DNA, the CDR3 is TGTGCCAGCAGCCAAGGCAGGAACACTGAAGCTTTCTTT. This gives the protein CASSQGRNTEAFF.

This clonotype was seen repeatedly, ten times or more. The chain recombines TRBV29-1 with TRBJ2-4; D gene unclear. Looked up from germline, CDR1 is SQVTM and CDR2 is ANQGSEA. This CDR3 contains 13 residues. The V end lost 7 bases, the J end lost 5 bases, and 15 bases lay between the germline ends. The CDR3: CSAAVGRQNIQYF. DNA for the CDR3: TGCAGCGCCGCCGTCGGCAGACAAAACATTCAGTACTTC.

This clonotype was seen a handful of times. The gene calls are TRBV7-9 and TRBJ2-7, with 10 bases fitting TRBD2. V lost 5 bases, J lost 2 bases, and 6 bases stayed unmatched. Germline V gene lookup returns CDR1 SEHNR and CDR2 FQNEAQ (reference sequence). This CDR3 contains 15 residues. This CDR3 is CASSGTSGEAYEQYF. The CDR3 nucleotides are TGTGCCAGCAGCGGAACTAGCGGGGAAGCCTACGAGCAGTACTTC.

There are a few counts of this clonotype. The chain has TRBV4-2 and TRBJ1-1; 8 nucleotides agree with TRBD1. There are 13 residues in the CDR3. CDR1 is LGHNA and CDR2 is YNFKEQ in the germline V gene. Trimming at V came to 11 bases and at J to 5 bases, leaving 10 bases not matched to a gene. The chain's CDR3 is CASDREGMTEAFF. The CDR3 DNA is TGTGCCTCGGACAGGGAGGGCATGACTGAAGCTTTCTTT.

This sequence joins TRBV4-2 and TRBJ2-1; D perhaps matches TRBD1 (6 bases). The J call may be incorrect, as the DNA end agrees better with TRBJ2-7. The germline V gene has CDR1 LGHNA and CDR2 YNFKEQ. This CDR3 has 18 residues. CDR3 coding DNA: TGTGCCAGCAGCCAAGATGGGGGCCTACCCAGCTCCTACAATGAGCAGTACTTC. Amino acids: CASSQDGGLPSSYNEQYF.

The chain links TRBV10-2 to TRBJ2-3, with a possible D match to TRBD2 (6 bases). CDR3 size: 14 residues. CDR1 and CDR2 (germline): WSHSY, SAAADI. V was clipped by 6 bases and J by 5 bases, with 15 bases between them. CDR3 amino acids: CASSPFRGLDTQYF. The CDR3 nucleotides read TGCGCCAGCAGCCCCTTCCGGGGGTTAGATACGCAGTATTTT.

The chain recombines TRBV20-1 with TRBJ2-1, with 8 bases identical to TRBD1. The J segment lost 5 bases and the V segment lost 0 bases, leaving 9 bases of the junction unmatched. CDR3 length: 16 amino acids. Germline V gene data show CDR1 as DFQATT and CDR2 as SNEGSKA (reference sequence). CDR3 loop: CSARDQDREWDNEQFF. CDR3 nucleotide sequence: TGCAGTGCTAGAGATCAGGACAGGGAATGGGACAATGAGCAGTTCTTC.

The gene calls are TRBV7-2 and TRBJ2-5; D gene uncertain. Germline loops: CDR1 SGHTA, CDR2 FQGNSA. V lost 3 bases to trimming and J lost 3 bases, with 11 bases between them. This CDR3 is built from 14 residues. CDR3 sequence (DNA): TGTGCCAGCAGCTTCATACTTGGGAAAGAGACCCAGTACTTC. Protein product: CASSFILGKETQYF.

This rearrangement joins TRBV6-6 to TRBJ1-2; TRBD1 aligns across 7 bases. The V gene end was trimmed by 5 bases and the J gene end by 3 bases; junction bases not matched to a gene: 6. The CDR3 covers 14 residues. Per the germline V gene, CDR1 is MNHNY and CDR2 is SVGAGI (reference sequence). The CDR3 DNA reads TGTGCCAGCAGTACGGACAGGACGTACTATGGCTACACCTTC. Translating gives CASSTDRTYYGYTF.